This T cell receptor (beta chain) originates from a study of Graves' ophthalmopathy and Graves' hyperthyroidism. This clonotype was picked up a small number of times. What it recognizes is unknown. Notes on the study in general: In predicting ophthalmopathy progression, the model reached about 69% sensitivity and 72.22% specificity. Clonotypes were expanded in thyroid at above 0.001 frequency, and most also appeared in blood. Ophthalmopathy cases were distinguished from stable hyperthyroidism by a 13-signature model, reaching around 88% sensitivity and 65% to 83% specificity.

V gave up 6 bases and J gave up 7 bases, with 21 bases separating them. The CDR3 is 14 residues long. CDR1 and CDR2 (germline): DFQATT, SNEGSKA (reference sequence). RNA transcripts provided the template for amplifying TCR beta CDR3 regions. HTBI primers primed a first-round RT-PCR, and a second-round multiplex PCR followed. One entry per CDR3 protein results from TCRdb running MiXCR on the multiplex PCR reads. The data contain around 1.1 million distinct CDR3 sequences, roughly two fifths of them singletons. Other autoimmune diseases, uncontrolled infections, pregnancy or lactation ruled patients out of participation.

What was sequenced was peripheral blood or thyroid tissue (not recorded which). This TCR derives from an adult man with Graves' hyperthyroidism. The chain uses TRBV20-1 and TRBJ1-2, with D possibly TRBD1 on 6 matching bases. CDR3 residues: CSAISKDSFGGYTF. In nucleotides, the CDR3 is TGCAGTGCAATTAGTAAGGACAGTTTTGGTGGCTACACCTTC.